What follows are 6 T cell receptor beta chains derived from one specimen sequenced in a study of shared clonotypes between healthy human individuals. CD45RO-negative CD8 cells positively selected for CCR7 made up the naive population, which excluded terminally differentiated effector memory CD45RA+ cells. Repertoires were generated with immunoSEQ multiplex PCR, while TCRdb's copy carries only in-frame clones and drops some. The sample carries some 2.1 million clones, less than 95% recorded once. Source material: naive CD8+ T cells sorted from blood. The receptors originated from a man between 18 and 35 years old in good health.

The V gene is TRBV5-6, the J gene TRBJ1-1, with D maybe TRBD1 (6 bases). This CDR3 has 12 residues. Germline assignment: CDR1 SGHDT and CDR2 YYEEEE. V dropped 4 bases and J dropped 5 bases, with 9 bases sitting between them. The CDR3 DNA follows: TGTGCCAGCAGCGAGGGGGGGACTGAAGCTTTCTTT. This encodes CASSEGGTEAFF.

This clone has just a few counts. The rearrangement links TRBV5-4 to TRBJ2-7; TRBD1 agrees at 7 bases. This CDR3 is 13 amino acids long. V gave up 2 bases and J gave up 5 bases; unmatched junction bases: 4. CDR1 and CDR2 from the germline V gene are SGHNT and YYREEE (reference sequence). The CDR3 reads CASSLDRAHEQYF. The DNA of the CDR3 is TGTGCCAGCAGCTTAGACAGGGCCCACGAGCAGTACTTC. The variable domain in full, with the rest retrieved from reference TRBV5-4 and TRBJ2-7, is ETGVTQSPTHLIKTRGQQVTLRCSSQSGHNTVSWYQQALGQGPQFIFQYYREEENGRGNFPPRFSGLQFPNYSSELNVNALELDDSALYLCASSLDRAHEQYFGPGTRLTVT.

This clone appeared a single time. The chain uses TRBV11-2 and TRBJ1-5, with D hard to call. The length of the CDR3 is 14 residues. Between the trimmed V and J ends, which lost 5 bases and 5 bases, there was a span of 13 bases. Germline V lookup: CDR1 SGHAT, CDR2 FQNNGV. The DNA of the CDR3 is TGTGCCAGCAGCGCAGGATACGGCGATCAGCCCCAGCATTTT. Translation gives CASSAGYGDQPQHF.

The rearrangement joins TRBV6-5 to TRBJ2-1; tentatively, D is TRBD1 (5 bases). The germline V and J ends were trimmed by 2 bases and 7 bases, with 9 bases remaining between them. The CDR3 runs 13 residues. Germline assignment: CDR1 MNHEY and CDR2 SVGAGI. DNA for the CDR3: TGTGCCAGCAGTTACGGGGCCCCGAATGAGCAGTTCTTC. This translates into CASSYGAPNEQFF.

The V gene is TRBV5-6, the J gene TRBJ2-5, with 7 bases fitting TRBD1. J gave up 2 bases and V 2 bases, and 6 bases lay outside the gene matches. Germline values: CDR1 SGHDT, CDR2 YYEEEE. The CDR3 totals 15 residues. The CDR3 nucleotides read TGTGCCAGCAGCTTCGACGACAGGGTACAAGAGACCCAGTACTTC. It encodes CASSFDDRVQETQYF.

Worth noting for this clone: An end of the junction does not agree with germline; a read error may underlie this. The chain uses TRBV7-7 and TRBJ2-5; 13 positions agree with TRBD2. The germline CDR1 and CDR2 sequences are SSHAT and FNYEAQ (reference sequence). This CDR3 spans 17 amino acids. The CDR3 is CASSGFGTSGKWETQYF. CDR3 DNA sequence: TGTGCTAGCAGCGGGTTTGGGACTAGCGGGAAATGGGAGACCCAGTACTTC.